This TCR beta chain was identified during a study of blood T cells in healthy people across ages. Details on this clonotype: Its antigen is unknown.

General study points: CMV infection status of these donors was not known. Fewer expanded clones and more diversity marked long-lived versus aged donors.

A sample-barcoded 5' primer and a J-beta primer mix were used in a second PCR of about 7 to 12 cycles. TCRdb passed the 5' RACE reads through MiXCR, listing each CDR3 protein once. The top ten hold 7.9% of the sample, which has some 1.4 million distinct CDR3 sequences, around 42% seen once. Trimming removed 9 bases from V and 8 bases from J, with 19 bases in between. Germline V gene data show CDR1 as MNHNY and CDR2 as SVGAGI (reference sequence). The CDR3 runs 13 residues. The rearrangement joins TRBV6-6 to TRBJ1-2; the D gene is possibly TRBD1 (6 bases). The specimen was blood. The receptor comes from a woman between 18 and 29 years old in good health. The CDR3 is CASWRVRGHGYTF. The CDR3, as DNA: TGTGCCAGTTGGAGGGTCAGGGGTCACGGCTACACCTTC.